This T cell receptor beta chain derives from a study of T cell changes during pregnancy in multiple sclerosis. After removal of 4 bases from V and 1 base from J, the junction contained 6 bases not matched to a gene. The CDR3 runs to 16 residues. Method: immunoSEQ multiplex PCR; TCRdb's copy keeps in-frame clones and lacks some. The data show tens of thousands of clones, 80% to 90% seen once. The clonotype was recovered from a female donor in good health, enrolled as a control in a pregnancy study. The chain employs TRBV5-7 and TRBJ2-2; 8 positions match TRBD1. TRBV5-7 is assigned to the ORF class and has an uncertain function. Sample: peripheral blood, taken in the first trimester of pregnancy. This CDR3 reads CASSPTGDRNTGELFF. In DNA form, the CDR3 reads TGTGCCAGCAGCCCGACAGGGGATAGGAACACCGGGGAGCTGTTTTTT.